The source of this T cell receptor (beta chain) is a study of monozygotic twins with inflammatory bowel disease. cDNA for each sample came from eight separate reactions. TCRdb reworked the 5' RACE reads into one entry per CDR3 protein, no DNA. The listing records over 350,000 distinct CDR3 sequences. Material: blood. The clonotype originates from a human donor with ulcerative colitis or Crohn's disease, or a healthy co-twin of an affected twin (not recorded which).

The CDR3 loop reads CASSPRDTAYEQYF. This sequence joins TRBV18 and TRBJ2-7; without DNA, the TCRdb call of TRBD1 cannot be checked. Germline CDR1 KGHSH, CDR2 LQKENI. CDR3 size: 14 residues.